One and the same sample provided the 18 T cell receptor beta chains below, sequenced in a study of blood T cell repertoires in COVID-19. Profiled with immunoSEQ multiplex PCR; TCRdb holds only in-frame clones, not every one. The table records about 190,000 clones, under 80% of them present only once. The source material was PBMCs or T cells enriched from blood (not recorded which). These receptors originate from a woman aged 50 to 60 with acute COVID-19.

For the CDR3, the DNA is TGCGCCAGCAGTGAAGCAGGGTGGCAGACCCAGTACTTC. This sequence encodes CASSEAGWQTQYF. This chain links TRBV10-2 with TRBJ2-5, with D possibly being TRBD1 (5 bases). V was cut by 3 bases and J by 6 bases, with 11 bases left in between. Germline V CDR1 and CDR2: WSHSY, SAAADI. This CDR3 has 13 amino acids.

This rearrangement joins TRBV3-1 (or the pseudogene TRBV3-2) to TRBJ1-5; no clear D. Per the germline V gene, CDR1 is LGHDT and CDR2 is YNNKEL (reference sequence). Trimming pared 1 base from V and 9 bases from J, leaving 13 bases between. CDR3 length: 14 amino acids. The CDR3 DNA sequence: TGTGCCAGCAGCCAAGGTGGTGGAGTATCGCCCCAGCATTTT. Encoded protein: CASSQGGGVSPQHF.

The CDR3 protein is CASSNTGGVGVSYTF. The CDR3 DNA follows: TGTGCCAGCAGCAACACAGGGGGCGTTGGTGTAAGCTACACCTTC. J is TRBJ1-2 and V is TRBV7-9, with 9 bases identical to TRBD1. V trimming: 5 bases; J trimming: 9 bases; junction bases outside the gene matches: 13. The length of the CDR3 is 15 residues. Germline CDR1 reads SEHNR; CDR2 reads FQNEAQ (reference sequence). The full variable domain, rest sourced from reference TRBV7-9 and TRBJ1-2, is DTGVSQNPRHKITKRGQNVTFRCDPISEHNRLYWYRQTLGQGPEFLTYFQNEAQLEKSRLLSDRFSAERPKGSFSTLEIQRTEQGDSAMYLCASSNTGGVGVSYTFGSGTRLTVV.

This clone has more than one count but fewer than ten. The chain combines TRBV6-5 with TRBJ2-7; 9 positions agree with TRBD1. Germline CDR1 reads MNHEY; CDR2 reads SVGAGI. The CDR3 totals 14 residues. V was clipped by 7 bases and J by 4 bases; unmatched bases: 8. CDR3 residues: CASTPGQGPYEQYV. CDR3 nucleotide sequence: TGTGCCAGCACCCCGGGACAGGGCCCATACGAGCAGTACGTC.

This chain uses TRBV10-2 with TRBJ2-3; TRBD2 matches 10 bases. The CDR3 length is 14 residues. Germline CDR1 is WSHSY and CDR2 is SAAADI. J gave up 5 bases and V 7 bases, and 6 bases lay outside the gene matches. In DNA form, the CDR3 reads TGCGCCAGCAAAGCGGGGGGGCAGGTAGATACGCAGTATTTT. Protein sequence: CASKAGGQVDTQYF.

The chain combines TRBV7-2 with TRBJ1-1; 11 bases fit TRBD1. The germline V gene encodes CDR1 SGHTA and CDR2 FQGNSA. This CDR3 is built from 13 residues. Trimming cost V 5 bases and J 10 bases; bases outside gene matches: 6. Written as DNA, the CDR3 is TGTGCCAGCAGCCCCGTGGACAGGGGGCGAGCTTTCTTT. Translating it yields CASSPVDRGRAFF.

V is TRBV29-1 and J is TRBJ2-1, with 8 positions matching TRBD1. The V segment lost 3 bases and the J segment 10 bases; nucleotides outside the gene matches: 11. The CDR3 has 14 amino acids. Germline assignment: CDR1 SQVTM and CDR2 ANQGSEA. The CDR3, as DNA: TGCAGCGTTGAGGCCGGGACAGGTCCCCGGGAGCAGTTCTTC. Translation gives CSVEAGTGPREQFF.

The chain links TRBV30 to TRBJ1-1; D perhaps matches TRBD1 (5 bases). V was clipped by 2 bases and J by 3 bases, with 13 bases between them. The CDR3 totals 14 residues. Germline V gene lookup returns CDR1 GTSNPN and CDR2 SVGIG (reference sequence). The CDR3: CAWSPRGGDTEAFF. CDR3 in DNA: TGTGCCTGGAGTCCGAGGGGCGGGGACACTGAAGCTTTCTTT.

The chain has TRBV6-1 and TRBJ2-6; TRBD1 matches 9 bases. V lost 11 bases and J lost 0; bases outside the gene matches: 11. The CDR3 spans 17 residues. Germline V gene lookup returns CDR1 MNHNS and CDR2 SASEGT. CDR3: CAGRGGTGTSGANVLTF. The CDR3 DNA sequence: TGTGCCGGCCGTGGGGGGACAGGGACCTCTGGGGCCAACGTCCTGACTTTC.

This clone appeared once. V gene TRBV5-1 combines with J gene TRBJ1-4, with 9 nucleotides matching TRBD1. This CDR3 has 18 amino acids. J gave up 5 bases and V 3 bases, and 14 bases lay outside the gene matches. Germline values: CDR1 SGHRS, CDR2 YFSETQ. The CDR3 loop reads CASSWRQGDARGNEKLFF. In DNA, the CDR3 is TGCGCCAGCAGCTGGAGACAGGGGGACGCACGGGGAAATGAAAAACTGTTTTTT.

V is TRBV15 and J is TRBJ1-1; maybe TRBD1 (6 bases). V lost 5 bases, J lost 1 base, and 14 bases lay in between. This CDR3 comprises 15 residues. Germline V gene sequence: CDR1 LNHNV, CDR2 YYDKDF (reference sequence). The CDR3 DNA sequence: TGTGCCACCAGCCGGGGGGCCCTGAGGAACACTGAAGCTTTCTTT. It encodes CATSRGALRNTEAFF.

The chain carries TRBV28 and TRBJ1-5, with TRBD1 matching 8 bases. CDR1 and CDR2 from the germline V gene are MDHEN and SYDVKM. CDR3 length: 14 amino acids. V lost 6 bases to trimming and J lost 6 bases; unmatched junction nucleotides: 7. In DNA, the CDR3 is TGTGCCAGCAGGCCGACAGGGGCGGGTCAGCCCCAGCATTTT. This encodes CASRPTGAGQPQHF. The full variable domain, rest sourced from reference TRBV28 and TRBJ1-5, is DVKVTQSSRYLVKRTGEKVFLECVQDMDHENMFWYRQDPGLGLRLIYFSYDVKMKEKGDIPEGYSVSREKKERFSLILESASTNQTSMYLCASRPTGAGQPQHFGDGTRLSIL.

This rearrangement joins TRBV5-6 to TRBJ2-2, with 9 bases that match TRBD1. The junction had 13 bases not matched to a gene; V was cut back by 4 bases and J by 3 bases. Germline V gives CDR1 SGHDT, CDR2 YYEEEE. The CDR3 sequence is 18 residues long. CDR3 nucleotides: TGTGCCAGCAGCCATCCTGAATGGGACAGGGAGGACACCGGGGAGCTGTTTTTT. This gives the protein CASSHPEWDREDTGELFF.

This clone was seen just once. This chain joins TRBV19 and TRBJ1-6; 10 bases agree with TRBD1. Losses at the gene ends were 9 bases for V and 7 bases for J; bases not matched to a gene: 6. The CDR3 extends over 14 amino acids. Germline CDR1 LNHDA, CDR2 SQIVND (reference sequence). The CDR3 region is CARGDRGRNSPLHF. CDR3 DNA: TGTGCCAGAGGGGACAGGGGTCGGAATTCACCCCTCCACTTT.

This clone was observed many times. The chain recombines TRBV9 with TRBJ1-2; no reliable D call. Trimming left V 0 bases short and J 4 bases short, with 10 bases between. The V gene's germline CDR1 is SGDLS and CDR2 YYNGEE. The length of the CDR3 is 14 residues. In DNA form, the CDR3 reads TGTGCCAGCAGCGTAGATCCCGTAGCCTATGGCTACACCTTC. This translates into CASSVDPVAYGYTF. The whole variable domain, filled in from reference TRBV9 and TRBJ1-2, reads DSGVTQTPKHLITATGQRVTLRCSPRSGDLSVYWYQQSLDQGLQFLIQYYNGEERAKGNILERFSAQQFPDLHSELNLSSLELGDSALYFCASSVDPVAYGYTFGSGTRLTVV.

CDR3 region: CASSQYRPLASGGYPPDTQYF. As DNA, the CDR3 is TGTGCCAGCAGCCAATACCGGCCCCTCGCTAGCGGGGGGTATCCGCCAGATACGCAGTATTTT. This sequence joins TRBV3-1 (or the pseudogene TRBV3-2) and TRBJ2-3; TRBD2 agrees at 11 bases. This CDR3 has 21 residues. The germline V gene has CDR1 LGHDT and CDR2 YNNKEL (reference sequence). Trimming took 2 bases from V and 4 from J; bases not matched to a gene: 20.

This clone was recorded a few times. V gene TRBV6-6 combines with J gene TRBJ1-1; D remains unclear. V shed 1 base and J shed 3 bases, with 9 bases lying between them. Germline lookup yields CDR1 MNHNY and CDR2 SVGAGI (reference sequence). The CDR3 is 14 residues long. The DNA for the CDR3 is TGTGCCAGCAGTTACTACGGAGGTGACACTGAAGCTTTCTTT. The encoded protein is CASSYYGGDTEAFF.

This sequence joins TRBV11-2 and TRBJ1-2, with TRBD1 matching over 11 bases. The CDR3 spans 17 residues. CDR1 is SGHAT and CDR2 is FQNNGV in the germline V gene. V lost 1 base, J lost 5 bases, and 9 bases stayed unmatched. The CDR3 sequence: CASSLAAGQGARYGYTF. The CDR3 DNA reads TGTGCCAGCAGCTTAGCGGCAGGACAGGGGGCGAGATATGGCTACACCTTC.